Included here is one TCR beta chain sequence, with context. The data originate from a study of radiotherapy plus CTLA-4 blockade in lung cancer. Method: immunoSEQ multiplex PCR; TCRdb's copy keeps in-frame clones and lacks some. The sample lists some 110,000 clones, more than 80% occurring once. From germline, CDR1 is MGHDK and CDR2 SYGVNS. The CDR3 consists of 13 residues. Between the trimmed V and J ends, which lost 2 bases and 1 base, there was a span of 5 bases. The chain joins TRBV25-1 to TRBJ1-1; no reliable D call. Material: peripheral blood, obtained from a patient treated with radiotherapy plus ipilimumab. This sequence originates from a human donor with non-small cell lung cancer that progressed on radiotherapy plus ipilimumab. The CDR3 here is CASSEPTNTEAFF. The CDR3 DNA reads TGTGCCAGCAGTGAACCTACGAACACTGAAGCTTTCTTT. The full variable domain, its missing parts supplied by reference TRBV25-1 and TRBJ1-1, is EADIYQTPRYLVIGTGKKITLECSQTMGHDKMYWYQQDPGMELHLIHYSYGVNSTEKGDLSSESTVSRIRTEHFPLTLESARPSHTSQYLCASSEPTNTEAFFGQGTRLTVV.